Each of the 2 T cell receptor beta chains below was sequenced from the same sample in a study of T cell repertoires in cytomegalovirus infection. These receptors have no known antigen. TCRdb passed the reads through MiXCR, listing each CDR3 protein once. The sample contains hundreds of thousands of distinct CDR3 sequences, 42% of which appear only once. The sample here was cultured PBMCs, taken from culture after CMV antigen stimulation. All receptors derive from a human donor in good health (CMV status not recorded). Some clones in this sample may be carry-over from other donors' samples.

The chain links TRBV3-1 to TRBJ2-6; weak D call: TRBD2 (6 bases). This CDR3 contains 18 residues. Germline V gives CDR1 LGHDT, CDR2 YNNKEL (reference sequence). V dropped 3 bases and J dropped 3 bases, with 18 bases sitting between them. The chain's CDR3 is CASSHFSGGVFGANVLTF. Written as DNA, the CDR3 is TGTGCCAGCAGCCACTTTAGCGGTGGGGTTTTTGGGGCCAACGTCCTGACTTTC.

The chain employs TRBV29-1 and TRBJ1-4, with 8 bases identical to TRBD1. Trimming removed 0 bases from V and 7 bases from J; junction bases left unmatched: 4. CDR1 SQVTM and CDR2 ANQGSEA come from the germline V gene. This CDR3 contains 14 residues. The CDR3 loop is CSVEDTGGGEKLFF. The CDR3 coding sequence is TGCAGCGTTGAAGATACAGGGGGTGGTGAAAAACTGTTTTTT.